This entry is about one T cell receptor beta chain. Its antigen remains undetermined. No much larger clone exists at a distance of one base, and base qualities are not known. This sample is part of a study of T-cell memory formation after mild COVID-19 (dated by TCRdb to the early 2020s). The study in broad terms: Most TCR sequence clusters were specific to one of the two donors. Longitudinal TCRalpha and TCRbeta repertoire sequencing tracked T-cell clones expanding and contracting after mild COVID-19 in a couple of donors. The cohort was made up of two young adult volunteers, one female and one male, who were previously healthy.

Results the study describes overall, beyond this receptor: The study included only a couple of mild cases, and larger cohorts that include severe cases with pre-infection samples were judged to be necessary. Some responding clones were found in pre-infection memory, which suggests that pre-existing cross-reactive memory T cells took part in the SARS-CoV-2 response. Whether the second-wave clones peaking on day 37 were SARS-CoV-2 specific was not confirmed. Contracting CD4+ clones appeared mostly in the CM and EM memory subsets, whereas CD8+ clones were enriched in EMRA. Clones contracting from day 15 to 85 had balanced CD4/CD8 phenotypes, while a second wave expanding from day 15 to 37 was biased towards CD4+.

At the junction V is shortened by 0 bases and J by 14 bases; bases outside the gene matches: 18. CDR3 length: 16 amino acids, cysteine to phenylalanine. Just the 48-base CDR3 DNA is kept, in frame starting at base 1. The germline V gene (reference sequence) supplies CDR1 DFQATT and CDR2 SNEGSKA. Ficoll-Paque density gradient centrifugation was the method used to isolate PBMCs. Sequencing took place on an Illumina NovaSeq 6000. cDNA libraries for TCRalpha and TCRbeta were prepared by 5'RACE using constant-segment primers, with sample barcodes and unique molecular identifiers added. Trizol reagent was used to extract RNA from every sample. The libraries were amplified in two PCR steps, and the second step added a second sample barcode and Illumina TruSeq adapters. Sequencing of the libraries was done on an Illumina NovaSeq, producing 2 x 150 bp paired-end reads. The source study handled its data this way. With migec v1.2.7, reads were demultiplexed and then collapsed into UMI-guided consensus sequences. Using mixcr v2.1.11, UMI consensuses were aligned to TRA and TRB V and J templates and then assembled into clonotypes. Expanded or contracted clonotypes were those called significant by both edgeR and NoisET, with noise models trained on biological replicates. edgeR calls used a false discovery rate-adjusted p below 0.01 and a log2 fold-change threshold of 1. As an exploratory analysis of dynamics, PCA with hierarchical clustering was applied to max-normalized trajectories of the 1000 most abundant clonotypes. Separately sequenced CD4+ and CD8+ repertoires were used to assign the CD4 or CD8 phenotype of responding clones. The raw public data were reprocessed by TCRdb itself: fastp quality trimming at Q25, MiXCR clonotype calling, in-frame beta chains only. Rows with one shared CDR3 protein collapse into an entry with the most common genes and DNA. These V and J calls rely on TCRdb rather than the paper's analysis. The sample records about 320,000 distinct CDR3 sequences, roughly an eighth of which are singletons. The ten most abundant clones make up over 20% of the sample.

Recombination joined TRBV20-1 with TRBJ2-1, with 8 middle bases fitting TRBD2. This clonotype was sampled from a man aged 18 to 30 who had mild COVID-19 (a few samples of this study predate the infection). The sample titles of this study are shuffled in the database, so cell type and time point are left out; the donor was told from shared clones. Sequenced sample: PBMCs or a T cell subset sorted from them (not recorded which). CDR3 sequence: CSARDNRGLVPEREFF. Read as DNA, the sequence is TGCAGTGCTAGAGATAACCGGGGACTAGTGCCCGAGCGGGAGTTCTTC.